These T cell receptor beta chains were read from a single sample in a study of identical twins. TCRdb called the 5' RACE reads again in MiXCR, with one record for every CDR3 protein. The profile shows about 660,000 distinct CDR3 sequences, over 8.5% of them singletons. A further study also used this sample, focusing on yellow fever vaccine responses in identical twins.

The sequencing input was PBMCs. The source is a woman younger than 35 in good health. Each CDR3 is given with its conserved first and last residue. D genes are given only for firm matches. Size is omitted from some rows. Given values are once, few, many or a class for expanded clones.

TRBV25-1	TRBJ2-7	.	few	CASSEEQGFWYEQYF	TGTGCCAGCAGTGAAGAACAGGGCTTTTGGTACGAGCAGTACTTC
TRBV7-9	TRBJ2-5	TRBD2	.	CASSASSGRAYETQYF	TGTGCCAGCAGCGCGTCTAGCGGGAGGGCCTATGAGACCCAGTACTTC
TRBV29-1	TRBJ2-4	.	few	CSARDRAKNIQYF	TGCAGCGCCCGTGACAGAGCCAAAAACATTCAGTACTTC
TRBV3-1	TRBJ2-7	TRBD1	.	CASSHTGGTGEQYF	TGTGCCAGCAGCCATACAGGGGGGACGGGTGAGCAGTACTTC
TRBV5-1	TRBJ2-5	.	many	CASSLAGNNQETQYF	TGCGCCAGCAGCTTGGCCGGGAATAACCAAGAGACCCAGTACTTC
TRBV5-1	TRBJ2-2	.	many	CASSSTDSGELFF	TGCGCCAGCAGCTCCACAGATTCCGGGGAGCTGTTTTTT
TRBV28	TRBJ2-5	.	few	CASRDLPGRGQETQYF	TGTGCCAGCAGAGACCTCCCAGGCAGGGGACAAGAGACCCAGTACTTC
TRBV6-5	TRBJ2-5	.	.	CASKTPRETQYF	TGTGCCAGCAAGACGCCCCGCGAGACCCAGTACTTC
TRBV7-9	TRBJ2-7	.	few	CASSFEVGGIYEQYF	TGTGCCAGCAGCTTTGAGGTGGGGGGAATCTACGAGCAGTACTTC
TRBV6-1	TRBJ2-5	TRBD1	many	CASSPGQGVETQYF	TGTGCCAGCAGCCCGGGACAGGGGGTAGAGACCCAGTACTTC
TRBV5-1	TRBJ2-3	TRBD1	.	CASSLVAGGISDTQYF	TGCGCCAGCAGCTTGGTGGCAGGGGGCATCTCAGATACGCAGTATTTT
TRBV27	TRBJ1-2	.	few	CASSLLAWGQSNYGYTF	TGTGCCAGCAGCCTACTAGCATGGGGGCAATCCAACTATGGCTACACCTTC
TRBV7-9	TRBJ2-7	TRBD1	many	CASSTGQGDYEQYF	TGTGCCAGCAGCACAGGACAGGGGGACTACGAGCAGTACTTC
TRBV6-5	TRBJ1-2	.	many	CASSTDNYGYTF	TGTGCCAGCAGTACGGATAACTATGGCTACACCTTC
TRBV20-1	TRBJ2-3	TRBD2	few	CSAAGTSNPDTQYF	TGCAGTGCTGCCGGGACTAGTAATCCAGATACGCAGTATTTT
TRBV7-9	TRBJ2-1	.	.	CASRSNINNEQFF	TGTGCCAGCAGAAGTAACATAAACAATGAGCAGTTCTTC
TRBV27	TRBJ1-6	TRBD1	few	CASSLEGQGMGNSPLHF	TGTGCCAGCAGTTTGGAAGGACAGGGGATGGGTAATTCACCCCTCCACTTT
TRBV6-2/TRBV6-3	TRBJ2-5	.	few	CASSFDPSEPRDKETQYF	TGTGCCAGCAGCTTCGATCCGTCAGAACCGCGAGATAAAGAGACCCAGTACTTC
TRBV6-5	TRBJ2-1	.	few	CASRLTGSPVGSYNEQFF	TGTGCCAGCAGACTTACTGGCTCCCCCGTAGGTTCCTACAATGAGCAGTTCTTC
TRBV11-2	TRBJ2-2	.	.	CASSSIRGKATGELFF	TGTGCCAGCAGCTCTATTAGGGGAAAAGCGACCGGGGAGCTGTTTTTT
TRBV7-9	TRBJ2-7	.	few	CASSFQGGEQYF	TGTGCCAGCAGTTTCCAGGGTGGTGAGCAGTACTTC
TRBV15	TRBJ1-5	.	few	CATSSWNRRLDQPQHF	TGTGCCACCAGCAGTTGGAACAGGCGGTTAGATCAGCCCCAGCATTTT
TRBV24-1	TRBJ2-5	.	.	CATSDTAGGDFQYF	TGTGCCACCAGTGATACAGCGGGTGGGGATTTCCAGTACTTC